One T cell receptor (beta chain) is described in this entry. Its antigen is not identified. Sequencing of cultured CD4+ T cell DNA used the Oncomine TCR Beta short-read assay. Each CDR3 protein gets one entry after TCRdb re-called the PCR reads with MiXCR. The sample has 15,000 to 20,000 distinct CDR3 sequences; 40% are singletons. CDR1 is MGHRA and CDR2 is YSYEKL in the germline V gene. V lost 2 bases and J lost 7; bases outside the gene matches: 12. This CDR3 is built from 17 residues. Regarding treatment: roughly 11-day PBMC culture with coronavirus spike peptide pools or control peptides (ViraFEST assay). Roughly 2 million PBMCs went into each well for culture with around 9.2 IU/ml IL-2 and 7.5 to 10 ug/ml peptide pools. The sample belongs to a study of vaccination and CD4 T cells after COVID-19. Whole-study results and caveats: Spike mono-reactive clones accounted for 304 of the 307 vaccine-specific clones found in convalescent patients.

The material sequenced was CD4+ T cells from blood, cultured in vitro, taken after SARS-CoV-2 vaccination. This chain uses TRBV4-1 with TRBJ1-2; TRBD1 matches at 11 bases. The receptor's source is a human donor who had recovered from COVID-19. Here the CDR3 reads CASSQLRTGGLRGGYTF. CDR3 coding DNA: TGCGCCAGCAGCCAACTTCGGACAGGGGGCTTACGGGGTGGCTACACCTTC.